A single TCR beta chain is shown here with its context. This clonotype was counted a few times. There is no known antigen for this receptor. Per-base qualities were not stored, and no clone one base away is much larger. V is trimmed back by 1 base and J by 8 bases, and the junction contains 4 bases that no gene match accounts for. From cysteine to phenylalanine, the CDR3 is 15 amino acids long. Only CDR3 DNA remains: 45 bases, in frame from the first base. The sample originates from a study of response to subunit inactivated influenza vaccine listed by TCRdb under 2018. Context from the whole study: To follow how T cells responded to a trivalent subunit inactivated influenza vaccine, the researchers relied on deep quantitative profiling of the T cell receptor repertoire. What the work shows at the level of the full study, not this receptor alone: According to the authors, only a limited number of new T cells may be recruited by each seasonal influenza vaccination.

The library was prepared using RT-PCR. The sequencer was an Illumina HiSeq 2500. TCRdb took the public reads, trimmed them with fastp at Q25, ran MiXCR for clone calling and kept in-frame beta chains. Each record represents a unique CDR3 protein, reported with the most common genes and DNA among its rows. In this sample the table shows 500,000 to 600,000 distinct CDR3 sequences, about 11% of which occur a single time. The ten largest account for 9.5% to 13% of the sample. This TCR came from a man in his forties or fifties who received an inactivated influenza vaccine. Donor details come from another sample of the same person, matched by shared clones. The rearrangement combines TRBV12-3 or TRBV12-4 with TRBJ2-1, with 11 bases in between that match TRBD2. The sequences come from PBMCs from blood, collected on the day of vaccination. CDR3 sequence: CASSLGTSGSYEQFF. The nucleotide sequence is TGTGCCAGCAGTTTAGGGACTAGCGGGTCTTATGAGCAGTTCTTC.